The T cell receptor beta chain described here comes from a study of control samples from healthy donors and cancer patients. Only in-frame clones appear in the TCRdb table, and some are missing; sequencing was by immunoSEQ multiplex PCR. Of over 75,000 clones in the sample, roughly 91% are singletons; the top ten hold approximately 14%. This CDR3 is 16 amino acids long. V was pared by 5 bases and J by 5 bases, with 11 bases of the junction left unmatched. CDR1 and CDR2 from the germline V gene are LNHNV and YYDKDF (reference sequence). Sequenced material: blood. This receptor was obtained from a man aged 30 to 45 in good health. This chain connects TRBV15 to TRBJ2-5; 10 nucleotides align to TRBD1. CDR3 coding DNA: TGTGCCACCAGCCCGACAGGGGGCGAATTAAGGGAGACCCAGTACTTC. This translates into CATSPTGGELRETQYF.